Listed below are T cell receptor beta chains from one sample, sequenced in a study of siplizumab effects on memory and regulatory T cells. For these receptors, no antigen is known. TCRdb keeps only in-frame clones here, not all; method: immunoSEQ multiplex PCR. The sample lists 9,000 to 13,000 clones, about 45% seen once, with about 20% in the top ten. Sequenced sample: CFSE-low (dividing) CD4+ T cells sorted from an allogeneic mixed lymphocyte reaction. The receptors here all came from a human donor in good health; the cells came from an allogeneic mixed lymphocyte reaction. Each CDR3 is given with its conserved first and last residue. Fields, in order: V gene, D gene, J gene, clone size, CDR3 protein, CDR3 DNA. D genes are given only for firm matches. Size values are once, few and many counts, or a class for expanded clones, and some rows have none.

v_gene: TRBV10-3; d_gene: NA; j_gene: TRBJ1-5; abundance: NA; CDR3aa: CAISDGTGNQPQHF; CDR3nt: TGTGCCATCAGTGATGGGACGGGAAATCAGCCCCAGCATTTT
v_gene: TRBV18; d_gene: NA; j_gene: TRBJ1-1; abundance: medium-sized; CDR3aa: CASSPSRRTEAFF; CDR3nt: TGTGCCAGCTCACCTTCCCGACGGACTGAAGCTTTCTTT
v_gene: TRBV30; d_gene: TRBD2; j_gene: TRBJ2-1; abundance: NA; CDR3aa: CAWSLLAGAYNEQFF; CDR3nt: TGTGCCTGGAGTTTACTAGCGGGAGCCTACAATGAGCAGTTCTTC
v_gene: TRBV4-1; d_gene: NA; j_gene: TRBJ2-7; abundance: medium-sized; CDR3aa: CASSQLPLTRYTYEQYF; CDR3nt: TGCGCCAGCAGCCAACTACCACTGACTCGCTATACCTACGAGCAGTACTTC
v_gene: TRBV19; d_gene: TRBD2; j_gene: TRBJ2-1; abundance: NA; CDR3aa: CASSIDGRRASGRAGSYNEQFF; CDR3nt: TGTGCCAGTAGTATAGATGGGAGAAGGGCTAGCGGGAGGGCCGGATCCTACAATGAGCAGTTCTTC
v_gene: TRBV30; d_gene: NA; j_gene: TRBJ2-6; abundance: few; CDR3aa: CAWRYGSSSGANVLTF; CDR3nt: TGTGCCTGGAGATACGGGTCGAGCTCTGGGGCCAACGTCCTGACTTTC
v_gene: TRBV28; d_gene: NA; j_gene: TRBJ1-2; abundance: NA; CDR3aa: CASSWGAGYTF; CDR3nt: TGTGCCAGCAGTTGGGGGGCTGGCTACACCTTC
v_gene: TRBV5-6; d_gene: NA; j_gene: TRBJ2-5; abundance: NA; CDR3aa: CASSLGDWVQTQYF; CDR3nt: TGTGCCAGCAGCTTGGGTGACTGGGTACAGACCCAGTACTTC
v_gene: TRBV7-9; d_gene: TRBD1; j_gene: TRBJ1-2; abundance: NA; CDR3aa: CASRPSGGAGYGYTF; CDR3nt: TGTGCCAGCCGACCATCAGGGGGCGCGGGCTATGGCTACACCTTC
v_gene: TRBV4-2; d_gene: NA; j_gene: TRBJ1-1; abundance: NA; CDR3aa: CASSPEGYTEAFF; CDR3nt: TGTGCCAGCAGTCCAGAGGGGTACACTGAAGCTTTCTTT
v_gene: TRBV11-3; d_gene: TRBD2; j_gene: TRBJ2-3; abundance: NA; CDR3aa: CASSLGATSGTSTDTQYF; CDR3nt: TGTGCCAGCAGCTTAGGGGCGACTAGCGGGACTAGCACAGATACGCAGTATTTT
v_gene: TRBV30; d_gene: NA; j_gene: TRBJ2-3; abundance: NA; CDR3aa: CAWSDIQWSDTQYF; CDR3nt: TGTGCCTGGTCCGACATACAGTGGTCAGATACGCAGTATTTT
v_gene: TRBV5-4; d_gene: NA; j_gene: TRBJ2-7; abundance: few; CDR3aa: CASSLARQGGHEQYF; CDR3nt: TGTGCCAGCAGCTTGGCCCGGCAGGGAGGACACGAGCAGTACTTC
v_gene: TRBV7-8; d_gene: NA; j_gene: TRBJ2-1; abundance: NA; CDR3aa: CASSLSYEQFF; CDR3nt: TGTGCCAGCAGCTTAAGCTATGAGCAGTTCTTC
v_gene: TRBV18; d_gene: NA; j_gene: TRBJ1-2; abundance: NA; CDR3aa: CASSPGSGLVYGYTF; CDR3nt: TGTGCCAGCTCACCGGGGAGCGGTTTGGTCTACGGCTACACCTTC
v_gene: TRBV30; d_gene: TRBD2; j_gene: TRBJ2-7; abundance: medium-sized; CDR3aa: CAWSRGEGLVQYF; CDR3nt: TGTGCCTGGAGTCGAGGGGAGGGCCTTGTACAGTACTTC
v_gene: TRBV4-1; d_gene: NA; j_gene: TRBJ2-3; abundance: few; CDR3aa: CASSQDRRVTDTQYF; CDR3nt: TGTGCCAGCAGCCAAGATCGGCGGGTGACAGATACGCAGTATTTT
v_gene: TRBV6-5; d_gene: NA; j_gene: TRBJ1-3; abundance: few; CDR3aa: CASSYRGNPGNTIYF; CDR3nt: TGTGCCAGCAGTTACCGAGGGAACCCTGGAAACACCATATATTTT
v_gene: TRBV19; d_gene: TRBD2; j_gene: TRBJ2-1; abundance: few; CDR3aa: CASSMLGGSRKNEQFF; CDR3nt: TGTGCCAGTAGTATGCTGGGCGGGAGTAGAAAAAATGAGCAGTTCTTC
v_gene: TRBV30; d_gene: NA; j_gene: TRBJ2-5; abundance: few; CDR3aa: CAWSDRLGETQYF; CDR3nt: TGTGCCTGGAGTGATCGCTTGGGGGAGACCCAGTACTTC
v_gene: TRBV11-2; d_gene: NA; j_gene: TRBJ1-3; abundance: NA; CDR3aa: CASSFRVLLSGNTIYF; CDR3nt: TGTGCCAGCAGCTTCAGGGTTTTACTATCTGGAAACACCATATATTTT
v_gene: TRBV28; d_gene: TRBD1; j_gene: TRBJ1-2; abundance: NA; CDR3aa: CASRGARQGHYGYTF; CDR3nt: TGTGCCAGCAGGGGGGCTCGACAGGGTCACTATGGCTACACCTTC
v_gene: TRBV5-1; d_gene: TRBD1; j_gene: TRBJ1-2; abundance: NA; CDR3aa: CASSSAGGAHGYTF; CDR3nt: TGCGCCAGCAGCTCGGCAGGGGGCGCGCATGGCTACACCTTC
v_gene: TRBV6-5; d_gene: NA; j_gene: TRBJ2-7; abundance: medium-sized; CDR3aa: CASRGGGPVSSEQYF; CDR3nt: TGTGCCAGCAGGGGTGGGGGTCCGGTCTCTTCCGAGCAGTACTTC
v_gene: TRBV30; d_gene: NA; j_gene: TRBJ1-2; abundance: NA; CDR3aa: CAWRLGSRKYGYTF; CDR3nt: TGTGCCTGGAGGTTGGGCAGCCGAAAATATGGCTACACCTTC
v_gene: TRBV2; d_gene: TRBD1; j_gene: TRBJ1-5; abundance: few; CDR3aa: CASSEGGQGNQPQHF; CDR3nt: TGTGCCAGCAGTGAAGGAGGACAGGGAAACCAGCCCCAGCATTTT
v_gene: TRBV7-9; d_gene: NA; j_gene: TRBJ2-7; abundance: NA; CDR3aa: CASSLMVTAGVPYEQYF; CDR3nt: TGTGCCAGCAGCTTAATGGTTACGGCAGGCGTGCCCTACGAGCAGTACTTC
v_gene: TRBV7-2; d_gene: TRBD2; j_gene: TRBJ2-1; abundance: medium-sized; CDR3aa: CASSLGAGTSAPSYNEQFF; CDR3nt: TGTGCCAGCAGCTTAGGAGCTGGGACTAGCGCACCGTCTTACAATGAGCAGTTCTTC
v_gene: TRBV6-5; d_gene: TRBD1; j_gene: TRBJ2-7; abundance: NA; CDR3aa: CASSRTGDEQYF; CDR3nt: TGTGCCAGCAGTAGGACAGGGGACGAGCAGTACTTC
v_gene: TRBV30; d_gene: NA; j_gene: TRBJ1-4; abundance: few; CDR3aa: CAWSVLRRANEKLFF; CDR3nt: TGTGCCTGGAGTGTACTAAGAAGGGCTAATGAAAAACTGTTTTTT